This T cell receptor (beta chain) comes out of a study of Ad26.COV2.S vaccination and SARS-CoV-2 variants. Treatment meaning: 15 to 20 received Ad26.COV2.S at low or high dose, single or two shots; a few received placebo; per-sample allocation not given. Material that was analyzed had been drawn on day 63 after the first vaccine or placebo injection. The data were produced by immunoSEQ multiplex PCR, yet TCRdb's version contains in-frame clones alone and is incomplete. The repertoire holds hundreds of thousands of clones, with about 91% as singletons. The CDR3 has 16 residues. Germline CDR1 MNHEY, CDR2 SMNVEV (reference sequence). V was trimmed by 4 bases and J by 0 bases, leaving 12 bases between them.

The chain is built from TRBV27 and TRBJ1-4; D is ambiguous. Specimen: peripheral blood, collected in a trial of Ad26.COV2.S vaccine versus placebo. The TCR originated in a person aged 18 to 65 who received the Ad26.COV2.S COVID-19 vaccine or a placebo. The CDR3 DNA follows: TGTGCCAGCAGTTCCGGTGGGCTTCCAACTAATGAAAAACTGTTTTTT. The encoded protein is CASSSGGLPTNEKLFF.